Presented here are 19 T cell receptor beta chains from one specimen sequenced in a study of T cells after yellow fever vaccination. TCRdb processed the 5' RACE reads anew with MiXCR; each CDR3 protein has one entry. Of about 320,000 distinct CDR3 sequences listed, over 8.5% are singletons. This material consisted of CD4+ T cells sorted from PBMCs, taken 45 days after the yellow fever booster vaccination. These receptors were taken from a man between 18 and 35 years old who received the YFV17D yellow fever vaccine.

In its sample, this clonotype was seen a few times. CDR3 sequence reads: CASSSRVPLTRRQGDTQYF. CDR3 DNA sequence: TGTGCCAGCAGCTCGAGAGTGCCCCTCACCCGTCGACAGGGAGATACGCAGTATTTT. The J gene is TRBJ2-3, the V gene TRBV7-3; TRBD1 aligns across 7 bases. With V trimmed by 4 bases and J by 5 bases, 21 bases remained unmatched. Germline V gene lookup returns CDR1 SGHTA and CDR2 FQGTGA. CDR3 length: 19 residues. Complete variable domain (other parts from reference TRBV7-3 and TRBJ2-3): GAGVSQTPSNKVTEKGKYVELRCDPISGHTALYWYRQSLGQGPEFLIYFQGTGAADDSGLPNDRFFAVRPEGSVSTLKIQRTERGDSAVYLCASSSRVPLTRRQGDTQYFGPGTRLTVL.

CDR3 sequence (DNA): TGTGCCAGCAGTTACCGTGGCGTACCGAAAGCTTTCTTT. It codes for CASSYRGVPKAFF. V usage is TRBV6-5 and J usage is TRBJ1-1; D remains ambiguous. Germline-derived CDR1 and CDR2 are MNHEY and SVGAGI. The CDR3 is 13 residues long. V dropped 2 bases and J dropped 9 bases, with 13 bases sitting between them.

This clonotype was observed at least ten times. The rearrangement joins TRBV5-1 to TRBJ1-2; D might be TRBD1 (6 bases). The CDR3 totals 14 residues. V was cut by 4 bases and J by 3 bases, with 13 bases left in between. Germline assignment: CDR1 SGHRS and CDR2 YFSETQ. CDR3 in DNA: TGCGCCAGCAGCCCAGGGGTGGTTTACTATGGCTACACCTTC. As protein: CASSPGVVYYGYTF.

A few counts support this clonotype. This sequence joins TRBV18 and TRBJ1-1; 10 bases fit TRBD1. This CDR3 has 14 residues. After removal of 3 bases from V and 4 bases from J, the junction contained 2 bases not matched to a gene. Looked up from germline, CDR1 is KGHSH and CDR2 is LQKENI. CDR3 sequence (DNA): TGTGCCAGCTCACCGGGACAGGGGCCCACTGAAGCTTTCTTT. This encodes CASSPGQGPTEAFF.

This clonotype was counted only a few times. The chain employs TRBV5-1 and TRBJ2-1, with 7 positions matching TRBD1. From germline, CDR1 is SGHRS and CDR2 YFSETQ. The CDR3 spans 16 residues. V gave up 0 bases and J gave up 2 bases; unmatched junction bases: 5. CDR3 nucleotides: TGCGCCAGCAGCTTGGATGAGGGGGCCCCCTACAATGAGCAGTTCTTC. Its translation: CASSLDEGAPYNEQFF.

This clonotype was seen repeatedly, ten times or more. In nucleotides, the CDR3 is TGTGCCATCAGTGAGACAGGGAGAAGAGGACAGACCCAGTACTTC. Translation gives CAISETGRRGQTQYF. This rearrangement joins TRBV10-3 to TRBJ2-5, with a weak D call TRBD1 (6 bases). Trimming took off 2 bases at V and 6 bases at J, with 16 bases between the two ends. Per the germline V gene, CDR1 is ENHRY and CDR2 is SYGVKD. The CDR3 is 15 residues long.

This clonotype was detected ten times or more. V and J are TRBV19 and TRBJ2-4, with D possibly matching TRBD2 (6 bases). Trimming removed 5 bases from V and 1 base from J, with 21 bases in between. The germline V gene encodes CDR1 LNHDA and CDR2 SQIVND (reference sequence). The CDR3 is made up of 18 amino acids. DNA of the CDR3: TGTGCCAGTAGTCCAGTTCTCGACGGGAGACTGGCCAAAAACATTCAGTACTTC. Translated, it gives CASSPVLDGRLAKNIQYF.

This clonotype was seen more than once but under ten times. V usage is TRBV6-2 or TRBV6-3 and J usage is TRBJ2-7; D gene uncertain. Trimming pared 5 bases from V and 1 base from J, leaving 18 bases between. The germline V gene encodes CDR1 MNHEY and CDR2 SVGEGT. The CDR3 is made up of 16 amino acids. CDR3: CASSPRANSQSYEQYV. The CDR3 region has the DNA TGTGCCAGCAGTCCTAGGGCGAACTCCCAATCCTACGAGCAGTACGTC.

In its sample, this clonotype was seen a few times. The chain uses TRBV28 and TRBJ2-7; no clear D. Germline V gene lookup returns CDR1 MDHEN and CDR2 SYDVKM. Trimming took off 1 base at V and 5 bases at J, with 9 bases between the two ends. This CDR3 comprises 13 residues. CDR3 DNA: TGTGCCAGCAGTTTATTTTTTAGAGACGAGCAGTACGTC. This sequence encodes CASSLFFRDEQYV.

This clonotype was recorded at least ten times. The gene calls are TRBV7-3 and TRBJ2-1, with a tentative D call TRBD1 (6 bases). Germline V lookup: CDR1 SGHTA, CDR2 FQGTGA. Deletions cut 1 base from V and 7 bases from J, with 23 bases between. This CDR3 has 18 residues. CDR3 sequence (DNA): TGTGCCAGCAGCTTAATGGGGGCTGCGACAGCTAGTGGGAATGAGCAGTTCTTC. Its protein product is CASSLMGAATASGNEQFF.

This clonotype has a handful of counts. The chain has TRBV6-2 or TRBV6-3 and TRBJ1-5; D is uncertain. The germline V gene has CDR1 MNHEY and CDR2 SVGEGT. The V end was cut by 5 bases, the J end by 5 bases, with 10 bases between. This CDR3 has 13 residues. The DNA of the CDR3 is TGTGCCAGCAGTATCTACTCCGATCAGCCCCAGCATTTT. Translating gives CASSIYSDQPQHF.

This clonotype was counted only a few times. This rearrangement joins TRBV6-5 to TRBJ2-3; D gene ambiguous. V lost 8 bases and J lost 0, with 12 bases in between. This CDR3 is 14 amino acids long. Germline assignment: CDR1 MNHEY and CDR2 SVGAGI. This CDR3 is CASGPSFSTDTQYF. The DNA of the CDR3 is TGTGCCAGCGGGCCCAGCTTTAGCACAGATACGCAGTATTTT.

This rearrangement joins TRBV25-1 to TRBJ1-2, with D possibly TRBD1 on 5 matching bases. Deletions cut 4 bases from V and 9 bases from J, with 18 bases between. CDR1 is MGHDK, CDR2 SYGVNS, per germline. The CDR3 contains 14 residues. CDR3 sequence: CASSASDGGISYTF. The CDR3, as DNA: TGTGCCAGCAGTGCCTCCGACGGGGGTATAAGCTACACCTTC.

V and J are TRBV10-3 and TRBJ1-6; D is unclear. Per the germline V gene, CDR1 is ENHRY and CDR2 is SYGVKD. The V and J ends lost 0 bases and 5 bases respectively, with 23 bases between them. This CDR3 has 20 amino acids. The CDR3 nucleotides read TGTGCCATCAGTGAGTCCAGTCGGCGGACGACCTTCCCGAATAATTCACCCCTCCACTTT. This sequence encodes CAISESSRRTTFPNNSPLHF.

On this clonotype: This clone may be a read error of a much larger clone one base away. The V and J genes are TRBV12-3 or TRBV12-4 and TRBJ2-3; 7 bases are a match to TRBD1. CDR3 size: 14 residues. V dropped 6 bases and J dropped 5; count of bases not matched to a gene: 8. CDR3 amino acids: CASSRGQPKDTQYF. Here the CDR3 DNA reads TGTGCCAGCAGCCGGGGACAGCCCAAAGATACGCAGTATTTT.

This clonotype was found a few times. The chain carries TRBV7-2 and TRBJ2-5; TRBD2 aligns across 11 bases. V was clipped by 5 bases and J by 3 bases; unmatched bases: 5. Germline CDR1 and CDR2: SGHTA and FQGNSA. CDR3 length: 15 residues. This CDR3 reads CASSATSGREETQYF. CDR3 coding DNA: TGTGCCAGCAGCGCCACTAGCGGGAGAGAAGAGACCCAGTACTTC. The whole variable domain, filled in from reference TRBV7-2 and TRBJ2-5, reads GAGVSQSPSNKVTEKGKDVELRCDPISGHTALYWYRQSLGQGLEFLIYFQGNSAPDKSGLPSDRFSAERTGGSVSTLTIQRTQQEDSAVYLCASSATSGREETQYFGPGTRLLVL.

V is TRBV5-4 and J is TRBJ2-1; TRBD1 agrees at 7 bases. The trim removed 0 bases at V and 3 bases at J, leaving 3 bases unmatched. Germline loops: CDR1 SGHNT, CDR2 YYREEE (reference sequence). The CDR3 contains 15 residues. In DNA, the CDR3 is TGTGCCAGCAGCTTGGGGGACAGAGACTACAATGAGCAGTTCTTC. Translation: CASSLGDRDYNEQFF.

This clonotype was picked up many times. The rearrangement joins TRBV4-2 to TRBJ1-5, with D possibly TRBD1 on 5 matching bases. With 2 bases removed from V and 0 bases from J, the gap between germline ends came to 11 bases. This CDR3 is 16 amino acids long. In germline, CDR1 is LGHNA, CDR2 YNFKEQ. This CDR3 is CASSQQGGHSNQPQHF. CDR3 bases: TGTGCCAGCAGCCAACAGGGAGGCCATAGCAATCAGCCCCAGCATTTT.

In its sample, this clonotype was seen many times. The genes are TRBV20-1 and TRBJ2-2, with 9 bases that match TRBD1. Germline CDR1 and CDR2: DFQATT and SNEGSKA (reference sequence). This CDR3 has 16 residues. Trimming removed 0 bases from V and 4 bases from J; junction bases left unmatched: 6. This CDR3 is CSARDAGTGPTGELFF. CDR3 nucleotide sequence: TGCAGTGCTAGAGATGCCGGGACAGGGCCCACCGGGGAGCTGTTTTTT.